The clone carrying this T cell receptor beta chain was counted only a few times. These data originate in a study of response to subunit inactivated influenza vaccine. Deletions cut 3 bases from V and 11 bases from J, with 15 bases between. Germline loops: CDR1 MRHNA, CDR2 SNTAGT. The CDR3 is 13 residues long. TCRdb ran MiXCR on the RT-PCR reads and lists one entry per CDR3 protein. This sample yields 500,000 or so distinct CDR3 sequences, of which 15% to 20% are seen a single time; about 3% belongs to the top ten. The source material was CD4+ T cells sorted from PBMCs, sampled around 25 months after vaccination. The receptor comes from a man between 50 and 75 years old who received an inactivated influenza vaccine. J is TRBJ2-3 and V is TRBV6-4; D may be TRBD2 (5 bases). The CDR3 loop reads CASSESPGVGQYF. The CDR3 DNA reads TGTGCCAGCAGTGAGTCCCCCGGGGTGGGGCAGTATTTT.